The 13 T cell receptor beta chains below all came from one sample that was sequenced in a study of blood T cell repertoires in COVID-19. Assay used: immunoSEQ multiplex PCR; TCRdb lists only in-frame clones, some missing. The sample has a few hundred thousand clones, approximately 87% seen once. Sequenced: peripheral blood. The receptors stem from a man between 60 and 75 years old with acute or convalescent COVID-19.

The genes are TRBV4-1 and TRBJ1-1, with 7 bases matching TRBD1. Germline V CDR1 and CDR2: MGHRA, YSYEKL. The V gene end was trimmed by 4 bases and the J gene end by 0 bases; junction bases not matched to a gene: 5. The CDR3 sequence is 15 residues long. In DNA form, the CDR3 reads TGCGCCAGCAGCCTCTCTGGGACAGTGAACACTGAAGCTTTCTTT. Protein product: CASSLSGTVNTEAFF.

V usage is TRBV3-1 (or the pseudogene TRBV3-2) and J usage is TRBJ1-1; D is uncertain. Germline CDR1 is LGHDT and CDR2 is YNNKEL (reference sequence). This CDR3 has 16 amino acids. Trimming stripped 1 base from V and 0 bases from J, with 12 bases between. CDR3 residues: CASSQVPNSLNTEAFF. The CDR3 DNA sequence: TGTGCCAGCAGCCAAGTGCCGAACAGTTTGAACACTGAAGCTTTCTTT.

The V gene is TRBV6-1, the J gene TRBJ1-4; TRBD1 is a possible D gene (6 bases). The V end lost 0 bases, the J end lost 6 bases, and 14 bases lay between the germline ends. The germline CDR1 and CDR2 sequences are MNHNS and SASEGT. This CDR3 has 16 amino acids. CDR3 protein: CASSEAGDRPYEKLFF. The CDR3 nucleotides are TGTGCCAGCAGTGAAGCAGGCGACAGGCCCTATGAAAAACTGTTTTTT.

The chain has TRBV4-3 and TRBJ2-5; possible D gene TRBD1, 5 bases. This CDR3 spans 14 amino acids. CDR1 LGHNA and CDR2 YSLEER come from the germline V gene. V gave up 1 base and J gave up 5 bases, with 11 bases separating them. This chain's CDR3 is CASSQVEGDETQYF. CDR3 in DNA: TGCGCCAGCAGCCAAGTGGAAGGGGATGAGACCCAGTACTTC.

This clone has just one count. The rearrangement uses TRBV6-2 or TRBV6-3 and TRBJ2-7; 7 positions agree with TRBD2. V shed 2 bases, J shed 3 bases, and the junction held 10 bases outside the gene matches. Germline CDR1 and CDR2: MNHEY and SVGEGT. The CDR3 consists of 16 residues. Here the CDR3 DNA reads TGTGCCAGCAGTTACAGCGGGGTCTTCAAAATCTACGAGCAGTACTTC. Translated, it gives CASSYSGVFKIYEQYF.

This clone has more than one count but fewer than ten. The V gene is TRBV9, the J gene TRBJ2-7; weak D call: TRBD2 (8 bases). V lost 3 bases, J lost 6 bases, and 22 bases lay in between. This CDR3 comprises 16 residues. CDR1 and CDR2 (germline): SGDLS, YYNGEE. This chain's CDR3 is CASSALPGLGGGEQYF. The DNA for the CDR3 is TGTGCCAGCAGCGCCCTCCCGGGACTAGGGGGCGGCGAGCAGTACTTC.

The chain combines TRBV3-1 (or the pseudogene TRBV3-2) with TRBJ2-1, with 9 bases matching TRBD2. Unmatched junction bases numbered 7, after V lost 0 bases and J lost 4 bases. The germline V gene has CDR1 LGHDT and CDR2 YNNKEL (reference sequence). This CDR3 comprises 17 residues. The CDR3 DNA is TGTGCCAGCAGCCAAGAGAAAGTAGCGGGAGAATACAATGAGCAGTTCTTC. Residues: CASSQEKVAGEYNEQFF.

This chain connects TRBV28 to TRBJ2-7, with 8 bases that match TRBD1. The CDR3 has 15 amino acids. Germline lookup yields CDR1 MDHEN and CDR2 SYDVKM. Germline trimming cut 4 bases from V and 2 bases from J; bases unmatched to any gene: 7. The DNA of the CDR3 is TGTGCCAGCAGTTCATCGACAGGGGCGGCCTACGAGCAGTACTTC. This sequence encodes CASSSSTGAAYEQYF. The full variable domain, completed using reference TRBV28 and TRBJ2-7, is DVKVTQSSRYLVKRTGEKVFLECVQDMDHENMFWYRQDPGLGLRLIYFSYDVKMKEKGDIPEGYSVSREKKERFSLILESASTNQTSMYLCASSSSTGAAYEQYFGPGTRLTVT.

The chain joins TRBV3-1 (or the pseudogene TRBV3-2) to TRBJ2-5; 12 nucleotides align to TRBD2. Looked up from germline, CDR1 is LGHDT and CDR2 is YNNKEL (reference sequence). The CDR3 runs to 16 residues. Trimming cost V 2 bases and J 1 base; bases outside gene matches: 2. The CDR3 region is CASSQSLAGGQETQYF. The CDR3 DNA reads TGTGCCAGCAGCCAATCACTAGCGGGGGGCCAAGAGACCCAGTACTTC.

The gene calls are TRBV5-5 and TRBJ1-2, with TRBD1 matching over 8 bases. CDR3 length: 13 residues. Germline CDR1 SGHKS, CDR2 YYEKEE (reference sequence). The V gene end was trimmed by 4 bases and the J gene end by 7 bases; junction bases not matched to a gene: 6. CDR3 DNA sequence: TGTGCCAGCAGCCCCCAGGGGGCGAGTGGCTACACCTTC. This encodes CASSPQGASGYTF.

V gene TRBV28 combines with J gene TRBJ2-3, with 8 bases matching TRBD1. V trimming: 6 bases; J trimming: 5 bases; junction bases outside the gene matches: 13. CDR1 is MDHEN and CDR2 is SYDVKM in the germline V gene. The CDR3 is 16 residues long. CDR3 in DNA: TGTGCCAGCAGAACGATGGACAGGGCCGACAGAGATACGCAGTATTTT. Amino acid sequence: CASRTMDRADRDTQYF.

The chain couples TRBV12-1 to TRBJ1-3; TRBD1 is taken as the D call from the table, unchecked against the DNA. TRBV12-1 constitutes a pseudogene. The CDR3 sequence is 16 residues long. The CDR3 bases are TGTGCCAGCAGCTTACCGGGACAGAGCTCTGGAAACACCATATATTTT. It translates to CASSLPGQSSGNTIYF.

This chain joins TRBV11-3 and TRBJ2-7; tentatively, D is TRBD2 (5 bases). Germline CDR1 SGHNT, CDR2 YENEEA. The CDR3 consists of 14 residues. The V end lost 0 bases, the J end lost 7 bases, and 13 bases lay between the germline ends. DNA of the CDR3: TGTGCCAGCAGCTTAGATCGGTCGTCGGGAGAGCAGTACTTC. As protein: CASSLDRSSGEQYF.